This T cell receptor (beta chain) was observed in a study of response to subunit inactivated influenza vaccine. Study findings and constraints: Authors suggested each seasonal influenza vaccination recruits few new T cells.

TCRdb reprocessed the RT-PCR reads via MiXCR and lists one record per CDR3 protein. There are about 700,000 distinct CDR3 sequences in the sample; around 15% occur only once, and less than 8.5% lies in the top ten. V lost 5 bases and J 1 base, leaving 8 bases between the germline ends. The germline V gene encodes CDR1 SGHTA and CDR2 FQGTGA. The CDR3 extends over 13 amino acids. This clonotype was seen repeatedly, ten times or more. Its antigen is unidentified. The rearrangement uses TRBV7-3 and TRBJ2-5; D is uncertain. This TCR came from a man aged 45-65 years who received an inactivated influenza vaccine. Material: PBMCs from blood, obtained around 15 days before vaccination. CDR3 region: CASSAGPQETQYF. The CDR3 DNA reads TGTGCCAGCAGCGCCGGGCCCCAAGAGACCCAGTACTTC.